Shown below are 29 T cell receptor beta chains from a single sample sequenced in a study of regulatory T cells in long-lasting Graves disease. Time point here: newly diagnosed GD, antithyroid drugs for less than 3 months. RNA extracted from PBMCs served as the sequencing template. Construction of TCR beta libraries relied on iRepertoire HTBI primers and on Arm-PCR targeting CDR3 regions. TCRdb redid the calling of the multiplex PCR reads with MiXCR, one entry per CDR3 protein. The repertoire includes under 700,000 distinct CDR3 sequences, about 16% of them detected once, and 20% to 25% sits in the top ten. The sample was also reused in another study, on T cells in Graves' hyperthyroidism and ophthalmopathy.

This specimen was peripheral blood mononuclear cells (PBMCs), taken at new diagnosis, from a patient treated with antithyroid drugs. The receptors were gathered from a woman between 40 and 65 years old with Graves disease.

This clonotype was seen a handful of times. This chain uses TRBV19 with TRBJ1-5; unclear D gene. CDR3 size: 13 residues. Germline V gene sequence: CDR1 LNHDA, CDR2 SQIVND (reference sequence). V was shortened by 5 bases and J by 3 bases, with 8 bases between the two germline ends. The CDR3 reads CASSQTYNQPQHF. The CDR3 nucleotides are TGTGCCAGTAGTCAAACGTACAATCAGCCCCAGCATTTT.

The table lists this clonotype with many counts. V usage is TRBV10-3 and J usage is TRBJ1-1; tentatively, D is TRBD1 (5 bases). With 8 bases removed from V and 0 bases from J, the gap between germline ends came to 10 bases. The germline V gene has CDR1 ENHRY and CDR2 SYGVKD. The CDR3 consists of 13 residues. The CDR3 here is CAIRDGLNTEAFF. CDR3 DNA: TGTGCCATCCGGGACGGCCTGAACACTGAAGCTTTCTTT.

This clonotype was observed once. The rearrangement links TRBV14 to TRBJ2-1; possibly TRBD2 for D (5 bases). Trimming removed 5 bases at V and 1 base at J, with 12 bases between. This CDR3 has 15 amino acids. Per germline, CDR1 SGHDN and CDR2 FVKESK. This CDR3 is CASSSVGGSYNEQFF. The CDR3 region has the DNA TGTGCCAGCAGCTCAGTGGGCGGGTCCTACAATGAGCAGTTCTTC.

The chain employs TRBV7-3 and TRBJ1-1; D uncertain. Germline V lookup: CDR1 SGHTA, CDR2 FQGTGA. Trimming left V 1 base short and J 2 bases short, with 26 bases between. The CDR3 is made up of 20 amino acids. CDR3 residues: CASSLNLWPKGGAPNTEAFF. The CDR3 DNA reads TGTGCCAGCAGCTTAAATCTATGGCCCAAGGGAGGTGCACCAAACACTGAAGCTTTCTTT.

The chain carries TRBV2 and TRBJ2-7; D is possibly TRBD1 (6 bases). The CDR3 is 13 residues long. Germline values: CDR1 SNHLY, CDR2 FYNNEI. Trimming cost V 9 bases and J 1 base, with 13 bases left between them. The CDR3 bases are TGTGCCAGTAACCGGGACACATCCTACGAGCAGTACTTC. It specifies CASNRDTSYEQYF.

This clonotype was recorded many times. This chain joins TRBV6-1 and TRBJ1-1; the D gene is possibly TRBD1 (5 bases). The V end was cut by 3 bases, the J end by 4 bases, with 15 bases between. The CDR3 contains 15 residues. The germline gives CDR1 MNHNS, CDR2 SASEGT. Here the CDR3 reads CASSDPGILGTEAFF. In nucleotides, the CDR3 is TGTGCCAGCAGTGACCCAGGGATCTTGGGCACTGAAGCTTTCTTT.

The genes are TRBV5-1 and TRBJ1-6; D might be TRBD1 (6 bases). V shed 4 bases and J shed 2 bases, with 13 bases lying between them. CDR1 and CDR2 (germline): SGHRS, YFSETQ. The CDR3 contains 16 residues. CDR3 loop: CASSPGESAYNSPLHF. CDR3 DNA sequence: TGCGCCAGCAGCCCAGGGGAGTCCGCCTATAATTCACCCCTCCACTTT.

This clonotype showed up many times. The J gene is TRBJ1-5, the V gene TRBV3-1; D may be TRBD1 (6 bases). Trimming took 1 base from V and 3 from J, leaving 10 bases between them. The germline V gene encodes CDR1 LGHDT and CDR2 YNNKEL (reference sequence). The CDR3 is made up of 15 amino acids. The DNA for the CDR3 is TGTGCCAGCAGCCAAGGTTCAGGGGTCAATCAGCCCCAGCATTTT. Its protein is CASSQGSGVNQPQHF.

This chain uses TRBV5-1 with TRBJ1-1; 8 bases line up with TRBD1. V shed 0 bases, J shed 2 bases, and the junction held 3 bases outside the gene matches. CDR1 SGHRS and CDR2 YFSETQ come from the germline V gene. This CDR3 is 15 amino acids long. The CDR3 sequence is CASSLGQGFNTEAFF. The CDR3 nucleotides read TGCGCCAGCAGCTTGGGACAGGGGTTTAACACTGAAGCTTTCTTT. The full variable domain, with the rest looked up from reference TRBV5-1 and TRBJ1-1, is KAGVTQTPRYLIKTRGQQVTLSCSPISGHRSVSWYQQTPGQGLQFLFEYFSETQRNKGNFPGRFSGRQFSNSRSEMNVSTLELGDSALYLCASSLGQGFNTEAFFGQGTRLTVV.

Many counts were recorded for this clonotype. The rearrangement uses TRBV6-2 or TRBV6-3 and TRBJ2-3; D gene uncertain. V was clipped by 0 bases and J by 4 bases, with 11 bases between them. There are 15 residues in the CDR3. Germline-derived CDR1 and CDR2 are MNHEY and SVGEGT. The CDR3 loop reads CASSYSVPWADTQYF. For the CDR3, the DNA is TGTGCCAGCAGTTACTCGGTACCCTGGGCAGATACGCAGTATTTT.

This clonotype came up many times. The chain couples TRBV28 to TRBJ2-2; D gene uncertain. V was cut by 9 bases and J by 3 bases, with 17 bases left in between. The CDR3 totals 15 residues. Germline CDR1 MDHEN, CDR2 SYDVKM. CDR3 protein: CASAPGGRYTGELFF. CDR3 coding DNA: TGTGCCAGTGCCCCCGGCGGCAGGTACACCGGGGAGCTGTTTTTT.

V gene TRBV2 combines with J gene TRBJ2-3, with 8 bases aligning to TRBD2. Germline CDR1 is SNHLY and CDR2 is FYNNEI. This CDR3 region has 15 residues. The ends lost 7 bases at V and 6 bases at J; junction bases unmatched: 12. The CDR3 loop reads CASMKISGAGDTQYF. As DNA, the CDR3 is TGTGCCAGCATGAAGATTAGCGGGGCCGGGGATACGCAGTATTTT. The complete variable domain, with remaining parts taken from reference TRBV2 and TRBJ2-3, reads EPEVTQTPSHQVTQMGQEVILRCVPISNHLYFYWYRQILGQKVEFLVSFYNNEISEKSEIFDDQFSVERPDGSNFTLKIRSTKLEDSAMYFCASMKISGAGDTQYFGPGTRLTVL.

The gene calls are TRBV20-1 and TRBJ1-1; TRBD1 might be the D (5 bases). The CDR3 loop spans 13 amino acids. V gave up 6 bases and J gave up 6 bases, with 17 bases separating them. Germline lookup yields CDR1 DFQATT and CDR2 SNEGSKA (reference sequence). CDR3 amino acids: CSAPRGGMPEAFF. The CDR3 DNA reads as TGCAGTGCCCCCCGGGGGGGAATGCCTGAAGCTTTCTTT.

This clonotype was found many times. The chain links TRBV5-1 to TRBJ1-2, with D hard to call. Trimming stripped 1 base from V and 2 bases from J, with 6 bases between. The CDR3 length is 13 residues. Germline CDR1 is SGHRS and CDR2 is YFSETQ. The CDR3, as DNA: TGCGCCAGCAGCTTGATGTGGAACTATGGCTACACCTTC. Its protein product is CASSLMWNYGYTF.

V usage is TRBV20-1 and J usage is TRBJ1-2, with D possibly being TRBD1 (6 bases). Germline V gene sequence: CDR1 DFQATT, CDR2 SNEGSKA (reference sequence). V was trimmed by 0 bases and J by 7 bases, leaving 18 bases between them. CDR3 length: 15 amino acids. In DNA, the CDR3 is TGCAGTGCTAGAGATCGAGTTGGGGGGCTAGCTGGCTACACCTTC. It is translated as CSARDRVGGLAGYTF.

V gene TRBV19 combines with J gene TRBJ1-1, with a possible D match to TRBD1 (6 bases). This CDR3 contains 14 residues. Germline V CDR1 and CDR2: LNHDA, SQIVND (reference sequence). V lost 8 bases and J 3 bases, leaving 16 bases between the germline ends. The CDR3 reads CASDIGGDHTEAFF. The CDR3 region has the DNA TGTGCCAGTGACATAGGGGGTGATCACACTGAAGCTTTCTTT.

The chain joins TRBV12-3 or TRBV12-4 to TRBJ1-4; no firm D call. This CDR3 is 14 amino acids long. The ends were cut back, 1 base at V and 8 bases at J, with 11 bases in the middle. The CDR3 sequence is CASSLGTLREKLFF. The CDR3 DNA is TGTGCCAGCAGTTTAGGCACCTTGCGGGAAAAACTGTTTTTT.

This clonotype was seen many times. The CDR3 bases are TGTGCCAGCAGCCAAGTGAGGGGGGATAATGAGCAGTTCTTC. As protein: CASSQVRGDNEQFF. The chain is built from TRBV3-1 and TRBJ2-1; D may match TRBD1 or TRBD2 (6 bases each). Trimming stripped 1 base from V and 7 bases from J, with 11 bases between. This CDR3 is 14 amino acids long. Germline V CDR1 and CDR2: LGHDT, YNNKEL (reference sequence).

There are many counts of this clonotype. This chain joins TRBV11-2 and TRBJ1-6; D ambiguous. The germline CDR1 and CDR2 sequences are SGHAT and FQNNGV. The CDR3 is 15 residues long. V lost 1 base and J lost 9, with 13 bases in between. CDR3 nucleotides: TGTGCCAGCAGCTTAGTACGGACCGGTACTTCACCCCTCCACTTT. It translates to CASSLVRTGTSPLHF.

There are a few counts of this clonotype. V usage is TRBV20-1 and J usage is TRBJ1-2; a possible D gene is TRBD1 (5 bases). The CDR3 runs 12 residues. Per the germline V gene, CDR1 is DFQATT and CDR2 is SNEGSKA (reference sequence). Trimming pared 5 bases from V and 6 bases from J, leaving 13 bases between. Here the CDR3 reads CSAFQGADGYTF. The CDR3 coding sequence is TGCAGTGCTTTTCAGGGTGCTGATGGCTACACCTTC.

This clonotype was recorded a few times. This CDR3 is CASSYPGQGGNEQFF. The CDR3, as DNA: TGTGCCAGCAGTTACCCGGGACAGGGAGGCAATGAGCAGTTCTTC. The V and J genes are TRBV6-9 and TRBJ2-1; TRBD1 matches 9 bases. Germline trimming cut 3 bases from V and 6 bases from J; bases unmatched to any gene: 6. The CDR3 has 15 residues. CDR1 is MNHGY, CDR2 SVAAGI, per germline.

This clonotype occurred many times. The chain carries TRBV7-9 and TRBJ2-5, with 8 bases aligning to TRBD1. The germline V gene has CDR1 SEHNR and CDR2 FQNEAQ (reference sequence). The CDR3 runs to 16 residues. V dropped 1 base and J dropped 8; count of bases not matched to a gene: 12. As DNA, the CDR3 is TGTGCCAGCAGCTTAGTAGAAGTTGGGGACAGGATAACCCAGTACTTC. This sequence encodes CASSLVEVGDRITQYF.

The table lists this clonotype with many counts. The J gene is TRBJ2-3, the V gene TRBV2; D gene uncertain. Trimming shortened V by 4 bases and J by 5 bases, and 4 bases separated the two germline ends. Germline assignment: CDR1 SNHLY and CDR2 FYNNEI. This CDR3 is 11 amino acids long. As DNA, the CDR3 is TGTGCCAGCAGTGGGGAAGATACGCAGTATTTT. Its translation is CASSGEDTQYF.

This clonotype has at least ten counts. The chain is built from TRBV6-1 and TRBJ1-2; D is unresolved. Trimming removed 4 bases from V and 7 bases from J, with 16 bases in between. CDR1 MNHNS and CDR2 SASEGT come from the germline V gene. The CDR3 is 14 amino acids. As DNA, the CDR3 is TGTGCCAGCAGTGCAACAGCGGGGAGCTCTGGCTACACCTTC. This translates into CASSATAGSSGYTF.

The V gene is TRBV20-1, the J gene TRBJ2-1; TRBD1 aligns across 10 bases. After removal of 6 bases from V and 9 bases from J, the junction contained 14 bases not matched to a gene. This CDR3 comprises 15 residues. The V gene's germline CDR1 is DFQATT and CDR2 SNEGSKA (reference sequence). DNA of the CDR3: TGCAGTGCCGATCGCTGGGACAGGGGATCCACTGAGCAGTTCTTC. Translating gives CSADRWDRGSTEQFF.

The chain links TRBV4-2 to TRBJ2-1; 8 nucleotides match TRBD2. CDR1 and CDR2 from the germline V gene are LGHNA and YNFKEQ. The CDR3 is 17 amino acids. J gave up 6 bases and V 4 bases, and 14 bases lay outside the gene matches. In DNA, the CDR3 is TGTGCCAGCAGCCCCGCTGAGGGAGCTAGCGGGTCCAATGAGCAGTTCTTC. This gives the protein CASSPAEGASGSNEQFF.

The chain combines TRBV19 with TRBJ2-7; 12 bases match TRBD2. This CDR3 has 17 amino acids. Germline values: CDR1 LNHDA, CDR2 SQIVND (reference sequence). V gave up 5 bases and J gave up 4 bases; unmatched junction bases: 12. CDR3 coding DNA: TGTGCCAGTAGTGCTATGTGGCTAGCGGGGGGGCAGTACGAGCAGTACTTC. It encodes CASSAMWLAGGQYEQYF.

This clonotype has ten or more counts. The CDR3, as DNA: TGTGCCAGCAGCGTAGGACGGCAGGGGGCAGCCACCATATATTTT. Translated: CASSVGRQGAATIYF. J is TRBJ1-3 and V is TRBV11-2; 8 bases fit TRBD1. This CDR3 has 15 amino acids. V was pared by 5 bases and J by 9 bases, with 12 bases of the junction left unmatched. In germline, CDR1 is SGHAT, CDR2 FQNNGV.

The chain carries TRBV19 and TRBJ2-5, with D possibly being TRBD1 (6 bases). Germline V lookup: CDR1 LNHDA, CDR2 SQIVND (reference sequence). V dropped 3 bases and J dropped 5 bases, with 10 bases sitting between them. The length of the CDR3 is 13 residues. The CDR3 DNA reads TGTGCCAGTAGTATGACAGGATGGGAGACCCAGTACTTC. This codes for CASSMTGWETQYF. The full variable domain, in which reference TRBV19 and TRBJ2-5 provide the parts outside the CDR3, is DGGITQSPKYLFRKEGQNVTLSCEQNLNHDAMYWYRQDPGQGLRLIYYSQIVNDFQKGDIAEGYSVSREKKESFPLTVTSAQKNPTAFYLCASSMTGWETQYFGPGTRLLVL.